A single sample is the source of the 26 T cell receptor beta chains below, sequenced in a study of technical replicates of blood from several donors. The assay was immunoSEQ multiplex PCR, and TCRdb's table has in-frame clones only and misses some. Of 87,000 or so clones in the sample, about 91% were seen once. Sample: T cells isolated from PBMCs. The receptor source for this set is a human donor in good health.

CDR3 loop: CANSGGGNAEAFF. The CDR3 DNA is TGTGCCAACTCCGGGGGGGGAAACGCTGAAGCTTTCTTT. The rearrangement joins TRBV28 to TRBJ1-1, with a tentative D call TRBD1 (5 bases). The germline CDR1 and CDR2 sequences are MDHEN and SYDVKM. The CDR3 totals 13 residues. Trimming took 10 bases from V and 6 from J, leaving 18 bases between them. The variable domain in full, with the rest retrieved from reference TRBV28 and TRBJ1-1, is DVKVTQSSRYLVKRTGEKVFLECVQDMDHENMFWYRQDPGLGLRLIYFSYDVKMKEKGDIPEGYSVSREKKERFSLILESASTNQTSMYLCANSGGGNAEAFFGQGTRLTVV.

This CDR3 reads CASSGAGQETQYF. CDR3 in DNA: TGTGCCAGCAGCGGTGCGGGTCAAGAGACCCAGTACTTC. This chain uses TRBV7-9 with TRBJ2-5; perhaps TRBD2 as D (5 bases). Germline V CDR1 and CDR2: SEHNR, FQNEAQ (reference sequence). V was trimmed by 5 bases and J by 2 bases, leaving 9 bases between them. CDR3 length: 13 amino acids. Using reference TRBV7-9 and TRBJ2-5 for the parts outside the CDR3, the full variable domain is DTGVSQNPRHKITKRGQNVTFRCDPISEHNRLYWYRQTLGQGPEFLTYFQNEAQLEKSRLLSDRFSAERPKGSFSTLEIQRTEQGDSAMYLCASSGAGQETQYFGPGTRLLVL.

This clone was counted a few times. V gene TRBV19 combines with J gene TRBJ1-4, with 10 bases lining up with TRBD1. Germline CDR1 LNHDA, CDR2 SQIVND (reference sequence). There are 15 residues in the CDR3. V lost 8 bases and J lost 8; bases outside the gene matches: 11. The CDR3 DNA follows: TGTGCCAGTCAAGACTGGGACAGGGGCAGCGAAAAACTGTTTTTT. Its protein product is CASQDWDRGSEKLFF. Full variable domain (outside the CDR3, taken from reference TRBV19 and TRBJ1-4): DGGITQSPKYLFRKEGQNVTLSCEQNLNHDAMYWYRQDPGQGLRLIYYSQIVNDFQKGDIAEGYSVSREKKESFPLTVTSAQKNPTAFYLCASQDWDRGSEKLFFGSGTQLSVL.

CDR3 sequence: CASSVAQGEAFF. The CDR3 coding sequence is TGTGCCAGCAGCGTAGCTCAGGGGGAAGCTTTCTTT. This chain connects TRBV9 to TRBJ1-1, with D perhaps TRBD1 (6 bases). CDR1 SGDLS and CDR2 YYNGEE come from the germline V gene. This CDR3 comprises 12 residues. V was shortened by 0 bases and J by 8 bases, with 8 bases between the two germline ends.

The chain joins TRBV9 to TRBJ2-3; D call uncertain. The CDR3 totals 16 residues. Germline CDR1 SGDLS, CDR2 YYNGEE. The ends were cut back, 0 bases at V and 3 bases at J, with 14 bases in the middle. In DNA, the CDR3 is TGTGCCAGCAGCGTAGACCCTAGTGATGCTACAGATACGCAGTATTTT. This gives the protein CASSVDPSDATDTQYF.

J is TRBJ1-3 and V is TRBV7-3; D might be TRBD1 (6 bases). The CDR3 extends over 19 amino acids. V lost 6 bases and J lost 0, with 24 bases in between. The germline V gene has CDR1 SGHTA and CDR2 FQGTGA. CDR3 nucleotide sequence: TGTGCCAGCAGTCATAATTTATTCTACAGGGTACGCTCTGGAAACACCATATATTTT. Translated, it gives CASSHNLFYRVRSGNTIYF.

The CDR3 DNA reads as TGTGCCTGGAGCCAGATCAGCTATGGCTACACCTTC. This encodes CAWSQISYGYTF. V usage is TRBV30 and J usage is TRBJ1-2; D remains ambiguous. The V end lost 3 bases, the J end lost 4 bases, and 9 bases lay between the germline ends. Germline V gives CDR1 GTSNPN, CDR2 SVGIG (reference sequence). The length of the CDR3 is 12 residues.

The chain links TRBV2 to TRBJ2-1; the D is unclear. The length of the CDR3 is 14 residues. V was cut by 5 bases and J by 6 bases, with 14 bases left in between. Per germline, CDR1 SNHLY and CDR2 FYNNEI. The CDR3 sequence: CASSFGYPPNEQFF. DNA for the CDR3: TGTGCCAGCAGTTTCGGGTACCCCCCCAATGAGCAGTTCTTC.

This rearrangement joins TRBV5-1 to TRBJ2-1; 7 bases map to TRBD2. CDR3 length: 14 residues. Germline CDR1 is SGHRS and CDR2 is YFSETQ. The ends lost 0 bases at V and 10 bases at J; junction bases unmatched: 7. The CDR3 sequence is CASSLEGGKGEQFF. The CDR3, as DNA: TGCGCCAGCAGCTTGGAGGGAGGGAAGGGGGAGCAGTTCTTC.

The CDR3: CASTPRLSGQGTGELFF. CDR3 nucleotides: TGCGCCAGCACCCCCCGTCTCTCGGGACAAGGCACCGGGGAGCTGTTTTTT. The rearrangement uses TRBV5-1 and TRBJ2-2, with D possibly TRBD1 on 6 matching bases. V shed 6 bases and J shed 4 bases, with 22 bases lying between them. The CDR3 length is 17 residues. Germline CDR1 and CDR2: SGHRS and YFSETQ.

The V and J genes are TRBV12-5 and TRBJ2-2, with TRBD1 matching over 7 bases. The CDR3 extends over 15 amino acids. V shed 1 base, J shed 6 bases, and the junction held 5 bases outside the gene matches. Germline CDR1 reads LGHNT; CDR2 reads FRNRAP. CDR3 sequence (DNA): TGTGCTAGTGGTTTGGGGGGACAGTTGGCCGGGGAGCTGTTTTTT. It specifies CASGLGGQLAGELFF. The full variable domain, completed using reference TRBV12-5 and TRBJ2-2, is DARVTQTPRHKVTEMGQEVTMRCQPILGHNTVFWYRQTMMQGLELLAYFRNRAPLDDSGMPKDRFSAEMPDATLATLKIQPSEPRDSAVYFCASGLGGQLAGELFFGEGSRLTVL.

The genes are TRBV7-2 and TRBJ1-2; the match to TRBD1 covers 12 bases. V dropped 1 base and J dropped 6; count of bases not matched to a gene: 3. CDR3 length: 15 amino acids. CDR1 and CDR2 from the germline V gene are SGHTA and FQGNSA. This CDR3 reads CASSLGDRGHHGYTF. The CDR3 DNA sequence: TGTGCCAGCAGCTTAGGGGACAGGGGGCACCATGGCTACACCTTC.

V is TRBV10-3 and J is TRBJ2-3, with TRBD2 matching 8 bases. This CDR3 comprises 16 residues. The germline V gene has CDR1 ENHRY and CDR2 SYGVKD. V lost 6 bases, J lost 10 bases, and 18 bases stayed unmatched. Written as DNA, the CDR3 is TGTGCCATCAGGGACTCGATACTAGCGGACGCCGCAGCGCAGTATTTT. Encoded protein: CAIRDSILADAAAQYF.

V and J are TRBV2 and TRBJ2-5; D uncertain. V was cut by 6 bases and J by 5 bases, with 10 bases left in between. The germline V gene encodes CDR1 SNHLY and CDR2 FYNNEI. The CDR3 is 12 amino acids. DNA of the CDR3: TGTGCCAGCAGGCCAGAGGTGGAGACCCAGTACTTC. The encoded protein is CASRPEVETQYF.

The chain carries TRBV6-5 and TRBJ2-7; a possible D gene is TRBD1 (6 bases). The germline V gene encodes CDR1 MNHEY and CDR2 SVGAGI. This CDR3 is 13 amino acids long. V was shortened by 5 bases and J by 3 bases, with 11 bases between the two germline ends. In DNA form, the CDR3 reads TGTGCCAGCAGTCGGACAGCCAACTACGAGCAGTACTTC. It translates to CASSRTANYEQYF.

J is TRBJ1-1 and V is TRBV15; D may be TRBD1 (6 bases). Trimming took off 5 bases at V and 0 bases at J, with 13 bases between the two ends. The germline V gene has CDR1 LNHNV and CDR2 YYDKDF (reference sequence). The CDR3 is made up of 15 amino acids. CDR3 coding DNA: TGTGCCACCAGCGACCGACAGGTACTGAACACTGAAGCTTTCTTT. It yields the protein CATSDRQVLNTEAFF. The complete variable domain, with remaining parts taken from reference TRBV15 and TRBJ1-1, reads DAMVIQNPRYQVTQFGKPVTLSCSQTLNHNVMYWYQQKSSQAPKLLFHYYDKDFNNEADTPDNFQSRRPNTSFCFLDIRSPGLGDTAMYLCATSDRQVLNTEAFFGQGTRLTVV.

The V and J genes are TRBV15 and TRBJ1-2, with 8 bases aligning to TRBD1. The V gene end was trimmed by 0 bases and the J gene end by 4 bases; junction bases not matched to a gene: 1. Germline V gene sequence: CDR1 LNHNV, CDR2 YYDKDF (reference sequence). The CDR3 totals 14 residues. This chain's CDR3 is CATSRDTGGYGYTF. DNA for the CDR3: TGTGCCACCAGCAGAGATACAGGGGGCTATGGCTACACCTTC. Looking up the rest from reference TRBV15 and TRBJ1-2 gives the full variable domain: DAMVIQNPRYQVTQFGKPVTLSCSQTLNHNVMYWYQQKSSQAPKLLFHYYDKDFNNEADTPDNFQSRRPNTSFCFLDIRSPGLGDTAMYLCATSRDTGGYGYTFGSGTRLTVV.

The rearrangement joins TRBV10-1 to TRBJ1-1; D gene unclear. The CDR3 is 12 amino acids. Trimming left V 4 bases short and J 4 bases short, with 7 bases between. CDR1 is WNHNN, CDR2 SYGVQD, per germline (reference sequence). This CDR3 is CASSVEGTEAFF. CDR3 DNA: TGCGCCAGCAGTGTCGAGGGCACTGAAGCTTTCTTT.

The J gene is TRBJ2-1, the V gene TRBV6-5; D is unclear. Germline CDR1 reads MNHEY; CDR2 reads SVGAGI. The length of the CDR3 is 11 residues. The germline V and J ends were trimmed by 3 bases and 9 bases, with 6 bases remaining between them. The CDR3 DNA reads TGTGCCAGCAGTTATACGGGTGAGCAGTTCTTC. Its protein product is CASSYTGEQFF.

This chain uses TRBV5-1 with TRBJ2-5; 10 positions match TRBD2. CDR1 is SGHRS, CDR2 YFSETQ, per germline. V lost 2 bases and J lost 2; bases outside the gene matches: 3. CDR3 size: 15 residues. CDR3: CASSLTLAGQETQYF. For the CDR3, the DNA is TGCGCCAGCAGCTTAACACTAGCGGGGCAAGAGACCCAGTACTTC.

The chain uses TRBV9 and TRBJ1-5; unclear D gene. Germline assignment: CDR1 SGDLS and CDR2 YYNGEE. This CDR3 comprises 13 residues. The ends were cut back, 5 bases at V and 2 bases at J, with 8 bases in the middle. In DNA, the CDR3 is TGTGCCAGCAGGGGTCGGGGCAATCAGCCCCAGCATTTT. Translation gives CASRGRGNQPQHF.

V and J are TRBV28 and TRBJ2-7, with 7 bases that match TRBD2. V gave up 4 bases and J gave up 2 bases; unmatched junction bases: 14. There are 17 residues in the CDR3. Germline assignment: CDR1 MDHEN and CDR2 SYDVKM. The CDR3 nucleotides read TGTGCCAGCAGTTCACCCGGAGGGCTAGCGGTTACCTACGAGCAGTACTTC. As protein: CASSSPGGLAVTYEQYF. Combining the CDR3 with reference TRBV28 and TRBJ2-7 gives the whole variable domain DVKVTQSSRYLVKRTGEKVFLECVQDMDHENMFWYRQDPGLGLRLIYFSYDVKMKEKGDIPEGYSVSREKKERFSLILESASTNQTSMYLCASSSPGGLAVTYEQYFGPGTRLTVT.

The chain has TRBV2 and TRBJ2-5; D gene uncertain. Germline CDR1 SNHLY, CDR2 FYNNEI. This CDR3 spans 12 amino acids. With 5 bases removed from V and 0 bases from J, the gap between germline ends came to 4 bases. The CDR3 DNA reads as TGTGCCAGCAGTATTAACCAAGAGACCCAGTACTTC. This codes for CASSINQETQYF.

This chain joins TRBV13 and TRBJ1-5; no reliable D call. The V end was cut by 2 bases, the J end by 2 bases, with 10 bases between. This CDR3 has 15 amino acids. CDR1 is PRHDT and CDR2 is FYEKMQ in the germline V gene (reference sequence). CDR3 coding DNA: TGTGCCAGCAGCTTAAGTGACACGGGCAATCAGCCCCAGCATTTT. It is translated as CASSLSDTGNQPQHF.

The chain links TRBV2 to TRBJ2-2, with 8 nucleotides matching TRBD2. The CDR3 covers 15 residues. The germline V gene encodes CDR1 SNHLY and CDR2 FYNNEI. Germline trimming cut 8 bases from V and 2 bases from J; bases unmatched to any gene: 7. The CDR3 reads CASREGLLNTGELFF. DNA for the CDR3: TGTGCCAGCCGGGAGGGACTCCTAAACACCGGGGAGCTGTTTTTT.

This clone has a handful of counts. CDR3 protein: CASSYLRDTTNSNQPQHF. CDR3 in DNA: TGTGCCAGCAGTTACCTCCGGGACACGACGAATAGCAATCAGCCCCAGCATTTT. This chain joins TRBV7-8 and TRBJ1-5, with a tentative D call TRBD1 (6 bases). V lost 6 bases, J lost 0 bases, and 21 bases lay in between. Germline CDR1 SGHVS, CDR2 FQNEAQ. This CDR3 is built from 18 residues.